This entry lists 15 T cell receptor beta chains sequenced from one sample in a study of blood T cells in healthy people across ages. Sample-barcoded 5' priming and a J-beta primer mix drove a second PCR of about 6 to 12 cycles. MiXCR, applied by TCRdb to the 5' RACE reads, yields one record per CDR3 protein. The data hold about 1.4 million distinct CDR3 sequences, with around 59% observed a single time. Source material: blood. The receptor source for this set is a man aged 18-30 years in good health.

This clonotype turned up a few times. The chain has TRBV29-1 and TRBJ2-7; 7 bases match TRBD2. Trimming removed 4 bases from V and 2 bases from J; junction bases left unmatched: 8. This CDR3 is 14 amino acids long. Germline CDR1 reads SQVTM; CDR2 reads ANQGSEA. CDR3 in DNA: TGCAGCGTTGCTTTGGGACTATCGGCCTACGAGCAGTACTTC. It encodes CSVALGLSAYEQYF.

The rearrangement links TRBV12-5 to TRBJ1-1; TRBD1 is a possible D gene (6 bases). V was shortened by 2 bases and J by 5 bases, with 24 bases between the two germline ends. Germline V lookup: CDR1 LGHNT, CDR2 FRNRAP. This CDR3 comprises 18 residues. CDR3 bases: TGTGCTAGTGGTTTGTCGGAGGGGGGGCTCTGGTCGTATACTGAAGCTTTCTTT. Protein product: CASGLSEGGLWSYTEAFF.

DNA of the CDR3: TGTGCTAGTGGTTTGGTTCTATCAGTCCCCACCCCGGCCTACAATGAGCAGTTCTTC. This translates into CASGLVLSVPTPAYNEQFF. The rearrangement links TRBV12-5 to TRBJ2-1; D remains unclear. The CDR3 is 19 residues long. V lost 0 bases and J 2 bases, leaving 20 bases between the germline ends. Germline assignment: CDR1 LGHNT and CDR2 FRNRAP.

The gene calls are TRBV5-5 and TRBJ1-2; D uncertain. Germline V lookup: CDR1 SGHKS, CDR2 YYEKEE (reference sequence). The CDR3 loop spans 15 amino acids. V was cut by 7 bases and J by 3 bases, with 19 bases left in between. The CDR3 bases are TGTGCCAGCTCAGGAACGGCCCCACCGGACTATGGCTACACCTTC. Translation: CASSGTAPPDYGYTF.

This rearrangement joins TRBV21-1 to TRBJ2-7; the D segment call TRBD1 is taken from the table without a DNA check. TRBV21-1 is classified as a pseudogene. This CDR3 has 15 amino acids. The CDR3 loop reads CASSKVRQGAYEQYF. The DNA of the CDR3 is TGTGCCAGCAGCAAAGTTAGACAGGGGGCCTACGAGCAGTACTTC.

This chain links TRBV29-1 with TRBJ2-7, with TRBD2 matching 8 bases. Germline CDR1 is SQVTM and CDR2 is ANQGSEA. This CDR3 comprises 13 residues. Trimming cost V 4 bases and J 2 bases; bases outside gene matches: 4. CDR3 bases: TGCAGCGTTGGACGGGAGGGCACCTACGAGCAGTACTTC. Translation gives CSVGREGTYEQYF.

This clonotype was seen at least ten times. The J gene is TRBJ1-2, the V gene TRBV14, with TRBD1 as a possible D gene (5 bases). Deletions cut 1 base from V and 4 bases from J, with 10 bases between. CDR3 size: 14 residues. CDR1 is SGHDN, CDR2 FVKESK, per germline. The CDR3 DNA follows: TGTGCCAGCAGCCAAGGGACGGGACCCTATGGCTACACCTTC. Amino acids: CASSQGTGPYGYTF.

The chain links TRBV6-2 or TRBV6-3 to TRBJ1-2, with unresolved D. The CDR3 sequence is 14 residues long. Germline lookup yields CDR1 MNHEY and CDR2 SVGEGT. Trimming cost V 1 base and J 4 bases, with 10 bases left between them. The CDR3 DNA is TGTGCCAGCAGTTACTTCGGCCCAAGCTATGGCTACACCTTC. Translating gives CASSYFGPSYGYTF.

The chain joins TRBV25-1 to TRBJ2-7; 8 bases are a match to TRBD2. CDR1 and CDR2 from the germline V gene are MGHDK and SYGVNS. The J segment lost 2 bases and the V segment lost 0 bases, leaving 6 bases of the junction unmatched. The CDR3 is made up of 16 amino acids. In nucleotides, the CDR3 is TGTGCCAGCAGTGAATATGGCGGGAGGTCCCCCTACGAGCAGTACTTC. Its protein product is CASSEYGGRSPYEQYF.

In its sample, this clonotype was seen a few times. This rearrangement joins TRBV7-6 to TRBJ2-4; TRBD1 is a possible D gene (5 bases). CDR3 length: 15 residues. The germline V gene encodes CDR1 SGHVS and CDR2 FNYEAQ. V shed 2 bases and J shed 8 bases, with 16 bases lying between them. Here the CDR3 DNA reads TGTGCCAGCAGCTTAATGGGCAGGGCCCAAGACATTCAGTACTTC. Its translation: CASSLMGRAQDIQYF.

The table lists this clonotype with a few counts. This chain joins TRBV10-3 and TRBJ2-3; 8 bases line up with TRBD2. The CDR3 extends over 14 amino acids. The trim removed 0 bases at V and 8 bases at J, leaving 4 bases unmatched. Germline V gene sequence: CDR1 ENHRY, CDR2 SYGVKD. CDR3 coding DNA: TGTGCCATCAGTGAGTCCAGCGGGGGAGGTACGCAGTATTTT. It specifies CAISESSGGGTQYF.

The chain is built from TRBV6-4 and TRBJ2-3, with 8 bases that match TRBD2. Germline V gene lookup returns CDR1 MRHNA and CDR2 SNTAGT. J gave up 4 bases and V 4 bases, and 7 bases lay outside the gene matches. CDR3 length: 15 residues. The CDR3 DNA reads TGTGCCAGCAGTGGACTAGCGAGGGGCCCAGATACGCAGTATTTT. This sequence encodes CASSGLARGPDTQYF.

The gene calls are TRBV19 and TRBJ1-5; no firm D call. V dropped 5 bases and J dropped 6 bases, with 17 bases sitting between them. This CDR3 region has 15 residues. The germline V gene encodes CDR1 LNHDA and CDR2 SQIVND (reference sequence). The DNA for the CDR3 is TGTGCCAGTAGTGCCCGAGACGGCGTCGTTCAGCCCCAGCATTTT. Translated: CASSARDGVVQPQHF.

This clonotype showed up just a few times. CDR3 sequence (DNA): TGTGCCAGCAGCGGACCGGGACAGGGGTCCTACAATGAGCAGTTCTTC. Translation: CASSGPGQGSYNEQFF. The rearrangement uses TRBV7-9 and TRBJ2-1; TRBD1 agrees at 10 bases. This CDR3 has 16 amino acids. Trimming cost V 5 bases and J 1 base; bases outside gene matches: 5. The germline V gene encodes CDR1 SEHNR and CDR2 FQNEAQ (reference sequence).

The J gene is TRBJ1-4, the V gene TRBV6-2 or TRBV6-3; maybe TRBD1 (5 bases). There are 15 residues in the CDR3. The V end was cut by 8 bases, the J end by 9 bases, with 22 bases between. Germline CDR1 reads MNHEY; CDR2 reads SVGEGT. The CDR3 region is CASDDVGTGKKKLFF. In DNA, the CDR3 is TGTGCCAGCGACGATGTGGGGACGGGCAAGAAAAAACTGTTTTTT.